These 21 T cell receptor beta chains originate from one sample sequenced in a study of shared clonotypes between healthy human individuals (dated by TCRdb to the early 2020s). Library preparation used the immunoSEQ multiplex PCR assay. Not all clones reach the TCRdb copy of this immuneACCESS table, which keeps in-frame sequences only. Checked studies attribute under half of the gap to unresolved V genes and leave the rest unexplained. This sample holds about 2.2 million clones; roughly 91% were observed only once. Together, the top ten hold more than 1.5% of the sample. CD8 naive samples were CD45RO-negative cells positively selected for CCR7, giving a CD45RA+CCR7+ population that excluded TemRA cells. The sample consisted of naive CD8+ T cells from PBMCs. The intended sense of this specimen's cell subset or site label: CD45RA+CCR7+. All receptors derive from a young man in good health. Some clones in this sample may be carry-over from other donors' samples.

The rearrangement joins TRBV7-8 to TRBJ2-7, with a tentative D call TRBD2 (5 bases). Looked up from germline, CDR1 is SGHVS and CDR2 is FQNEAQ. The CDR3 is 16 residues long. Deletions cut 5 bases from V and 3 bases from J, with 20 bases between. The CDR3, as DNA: TGTGCCAGCAGCCCAGGAGGAGGTCCCCTCGTCTACGAGCAGTACTTC. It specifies CASSPGGGPLVYEQYF.

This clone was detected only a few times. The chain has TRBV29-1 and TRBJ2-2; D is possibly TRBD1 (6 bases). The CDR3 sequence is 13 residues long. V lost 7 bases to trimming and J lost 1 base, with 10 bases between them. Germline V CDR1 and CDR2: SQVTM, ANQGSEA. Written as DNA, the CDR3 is TGCAGCGCGATACAGGGGAACACCGGGGAGCTGTTTTTT. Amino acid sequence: CSAIQGNTGELFF.

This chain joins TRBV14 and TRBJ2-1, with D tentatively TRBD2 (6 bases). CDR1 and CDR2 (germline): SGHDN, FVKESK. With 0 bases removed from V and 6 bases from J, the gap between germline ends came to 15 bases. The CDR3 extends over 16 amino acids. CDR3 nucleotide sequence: TGTGCCAGCAGCCAAGAGGAGGGCGCGGAAATCAATGAGCAGTTCTTC. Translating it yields CASSQEEGAEINEQFF.

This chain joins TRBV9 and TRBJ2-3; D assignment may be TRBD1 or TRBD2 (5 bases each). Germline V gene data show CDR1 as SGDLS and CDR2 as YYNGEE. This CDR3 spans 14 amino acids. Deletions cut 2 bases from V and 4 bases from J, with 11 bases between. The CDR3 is CASSVQGTADTQYF. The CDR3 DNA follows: TGTGCCAGCAGCGTTCAAGGGACGGCAGATACGCAGTATTTT.

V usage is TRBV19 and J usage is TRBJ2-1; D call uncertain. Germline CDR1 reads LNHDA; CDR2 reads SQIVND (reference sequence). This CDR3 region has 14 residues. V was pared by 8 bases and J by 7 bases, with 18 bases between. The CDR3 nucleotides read TGTGCCAGTTCACCCCGTCCCCTGGGGAATGAGCAGTTCTTC. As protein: CASSPRPLGNEQFF.

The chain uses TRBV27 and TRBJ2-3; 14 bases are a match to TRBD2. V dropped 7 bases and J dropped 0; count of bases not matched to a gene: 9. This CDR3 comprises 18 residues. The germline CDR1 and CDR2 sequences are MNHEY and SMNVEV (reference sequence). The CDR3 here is CASTVTSGRDLSTDTQYF. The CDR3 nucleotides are TGTGCCAGCACCGTGACTAGCGGGAGGGACTTAAGCACAGATACGCAGTATTTT.

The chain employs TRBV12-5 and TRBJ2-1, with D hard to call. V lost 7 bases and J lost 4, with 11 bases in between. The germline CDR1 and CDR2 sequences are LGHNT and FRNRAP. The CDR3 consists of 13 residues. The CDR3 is CASARLGYNEQFF. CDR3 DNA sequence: TGTGCTAGTGCCAGGCTGGGTTACAATGAGCAGTTCTTC.

The CDR3 here is CSVAGQGMEAFF. As DNA, the CDR3 is TGCAGCGTGGCGGGACAGGGGATGGAAGCTTTCTTT. This chain joins TRBV29-1 and TRBJ1-1; 10 bases match TRBD1. The CDR3 length is 12 residues. The germline CDR1 and CDR2 sequences are SQVTM and ANQGSEA. Trimming at V came to 6 bases and at J to 8 bases, leaving 6 bases not matched to a gene. The variable domain in full, completed from reference TRBV29-1 and TRBJ1-1, reads SAVISQKPSRDICQRGTSLTIQCQVDSQVTMMFWYRQQPGQSLTLIATANQGSEATYESGFVIDKFPISRPNLTFSTLTVSNMSPEDSSIYLCSVAGQGMEAFFGQGTRLTVV.

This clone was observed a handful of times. Here the CDR3 reads CASSPSFAANTIYF. DNA for the CDR3: TGTGCCAGCAGCCCGTCTTTTGCGGCAAACACCATATATTTT. This chain links TRBV7-3 with TRBJ1-3; D not certain. Germline CDR1 reads SGHTA; CDR2 reads FQGTGA. The CDR3 loop spans 14 amino acids. Trimming shortened V by 5 bases and J by 6 bases, and 14 bases separated the two germline ends.

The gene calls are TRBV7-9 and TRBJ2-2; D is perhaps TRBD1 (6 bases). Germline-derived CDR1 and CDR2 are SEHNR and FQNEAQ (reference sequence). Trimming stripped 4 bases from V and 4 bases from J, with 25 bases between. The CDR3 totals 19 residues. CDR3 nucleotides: TGTGCCAGCAGCTCCAAACAGGGTACGGATCTAGTGTCCACCGGGGAGCTGTTTTTT. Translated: CASSSKQGTDLVSTGELFF.

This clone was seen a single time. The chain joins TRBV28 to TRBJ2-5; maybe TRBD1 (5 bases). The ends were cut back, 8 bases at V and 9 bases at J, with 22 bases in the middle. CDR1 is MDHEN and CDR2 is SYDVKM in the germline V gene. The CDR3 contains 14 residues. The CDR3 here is CASGVWSALGAQYF. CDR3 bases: TGTGCCAGCGGGGTGTGGTCGGCCCTAGGGGCCCAGTACTTC.

CDR3 DNA sequence: TGTGCCAGCCCCTCCGTCACGCAGTATTTT. Translating gives CASPSVTQYF. V is TRBV27 and J is TRBJ2-3; the D is unclear. Germline values: CDR1 MNHEY, CDR2 SMNVEV (reference sequence). V was clipped by 8 bases and J by 9 bases, with 9 bases between them. This CDR3 comprises 10 residues.

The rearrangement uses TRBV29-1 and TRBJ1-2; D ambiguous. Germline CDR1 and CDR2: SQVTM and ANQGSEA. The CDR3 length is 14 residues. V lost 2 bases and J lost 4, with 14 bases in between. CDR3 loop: CSVELEYQIYGYTF. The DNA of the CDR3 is TGCAGCGTTGAATTAGAGTATCAGATCTATGGCTACACCTTC.

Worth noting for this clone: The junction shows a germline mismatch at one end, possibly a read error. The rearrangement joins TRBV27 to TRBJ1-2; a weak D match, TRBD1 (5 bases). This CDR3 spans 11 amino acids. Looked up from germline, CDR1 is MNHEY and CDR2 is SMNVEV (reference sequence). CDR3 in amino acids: CASGRGSLSYF. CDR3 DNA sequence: TGTGCCAGCGGCCGGGGCTCGCTTAGCTACTTC.

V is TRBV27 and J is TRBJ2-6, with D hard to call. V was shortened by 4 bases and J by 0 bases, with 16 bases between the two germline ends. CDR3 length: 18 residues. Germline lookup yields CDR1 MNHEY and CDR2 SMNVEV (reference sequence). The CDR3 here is CASSSQRRPTSGANVLTF. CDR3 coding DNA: TGTGCCAGCAGTTCGCAGAGGCGACCCACCTCTGGGGCCAACGTCCTGACTTTC. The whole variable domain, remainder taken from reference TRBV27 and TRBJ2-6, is EAQVTQNPRYLITVTGKKLTVTCSQNMNHEYMSWYRQDPGLGLRQIYYSMNVEVTDKGDVPEGYKVSRKEKRNFPLILESPSPNQTSLYFCASSSQRRPTSGANVLTFGAGSRLTVL.

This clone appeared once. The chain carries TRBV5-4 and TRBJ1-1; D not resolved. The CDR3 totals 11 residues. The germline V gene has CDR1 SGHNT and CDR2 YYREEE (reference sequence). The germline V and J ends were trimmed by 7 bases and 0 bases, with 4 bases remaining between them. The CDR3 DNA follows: TGTGCCAGCCACATGAACACTGAAGCTTTCTTT. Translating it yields CASHMNTEAFF.

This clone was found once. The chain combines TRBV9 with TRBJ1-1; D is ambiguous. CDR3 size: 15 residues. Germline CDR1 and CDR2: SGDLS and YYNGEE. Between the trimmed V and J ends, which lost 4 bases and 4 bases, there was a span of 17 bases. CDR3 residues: CASSPGRTGGTEAFF. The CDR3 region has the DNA TGTGCCAGCAGCCCCGGGCGGACGGGTGGCACTGAAGCTTTCTTT.

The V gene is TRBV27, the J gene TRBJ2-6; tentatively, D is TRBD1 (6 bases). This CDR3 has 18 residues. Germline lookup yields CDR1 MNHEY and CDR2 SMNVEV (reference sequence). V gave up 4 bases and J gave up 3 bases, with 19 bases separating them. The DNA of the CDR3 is TGTGCCAGCAGTTCCCCCCGGACAGCCGCCCTTGGGGCCAACGTCCTGACTTTC. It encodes CASSSPRTAALGANVLTF. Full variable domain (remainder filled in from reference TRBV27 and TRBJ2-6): EAQVTQNPRYLITVTGKKLTVTCSQNMNHEYMSWYRQDPGLGLRQIYYSMNVEVTDKGDVPEGYKVSRKEKRNFPLILESPSPNQTSLYFCASSSPRTAALGANVLTFGAGSRLTVL.

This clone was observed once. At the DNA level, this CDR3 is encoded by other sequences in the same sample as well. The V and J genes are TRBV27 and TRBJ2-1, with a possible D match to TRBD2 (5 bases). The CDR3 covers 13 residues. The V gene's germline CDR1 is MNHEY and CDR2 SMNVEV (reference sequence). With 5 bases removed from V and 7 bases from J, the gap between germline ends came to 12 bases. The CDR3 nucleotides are TGTGCCAGCAGTCCCCGTGGGAGTAATGAGCAGTTCTTC. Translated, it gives CASSPRGSNEQFF.

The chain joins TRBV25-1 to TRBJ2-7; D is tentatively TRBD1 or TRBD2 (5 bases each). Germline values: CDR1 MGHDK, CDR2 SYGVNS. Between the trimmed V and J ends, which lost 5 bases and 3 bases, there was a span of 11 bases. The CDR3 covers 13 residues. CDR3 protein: CASSSGRGYEQYF. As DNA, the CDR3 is TGTGCCAGCAGTTCGGGACGGGGCTACGAGCAGTACTTC.

CDR3 in amino acids: CAFPRGGFNYGYTF. In DNA form, the CDR3 reads TGTGCCTTCCCACGAGGGGGGTTTAACTATGGCTACACCTTC. The genes are TRBV30 and TRBJ1-2, with D possibly TRBD1 on 6 matching bases. Germline CDR1 and CDR2: GTSNPN and SVGIG (reference sequence). Trimming cost V 7 bases and J 1 base, with 16 bases left between them. The CDR3 has 14 residues.